A single sample is the source of the 8 T cell receptor beta chains below, sequenced in a study of radiation and T cells in renal cell carcinoma. The data were produced by immunoSEQ multiplex PCR, yet TCRdb's version contains in-frame clones alone and is incomplete. The repertoire includes 120,000 to 150,000 clones, about 87% of them detected once, and around 4.4% sits in the top ten. Time point here: baseline pretreatment blood. Treatment specified: 15 Gy SBRT to primary tumor, nephrectomy 4 weeks later. The source was blood, collected from a patient whose treatment included radiotherapy and nephrectomy. Receptors originate from an older woman with renal cell carcinoma.

This chain joins TRBV28 and TRBJ1-3; possible D gene TRBD1, 6 bases. Germline CDR1 and CDR2: MDHEN and SYDVKM. Trimming removed 10 bases from V and 0 bases from J, with 16 bases in between. The CDR3 spans 15 residues. As DNA, the CDR3 is TGTGCCACCGGGGGGGCCAAGAGCTCTGGAAACACCATATATTTT. Protein: CATGGAKSSGNTIYF.

The chain carries TRBV30 and TRBJ1-2; tentative D call: TRBD1 (6 bases). Germline values: CDR1 GTSNPN, CDR2 SVGIG (reference sequence). V lost 7 bases and J 4 bases, leaving 10 bases between the germline ends. The CDR3 is 11 residues long. CDR3 in DNA: TGTGCCTTACTACAGGGCTATGGCTACACCTTC. This sequence encodes CALLQGYGYTF.

The chain combines TRBV7-6 with TRBJ2-3; no clear D gene. The CDR3 length is 12 residues. The V gene's germline CDR1 is SGHVS and CDR2 FNYEAQ. The V end was cut by 0 bases, the J end by 6 bases, with 4 bases between. This CDR3 reads CASSLALDTQYF. The CDR3 nucleotides read TGTGCCAGCAGCTTAGCCCTGGATACGCAGTATTTT.

The chain recombines TRBV4-1 with TRBJ2-1; 14 bases line up with TRBD2. V dropped 4 bases and J dropped 6; count of bases not matched to a gene: 14. The CDR3 has 19 amino acids. CDR1 and CDR2 from the germline V gene are MGHRA and YSYEKL. The DNA for the CDR3 is TGCGCCAGCAGCCGACAAGAGACTAGCGGGGGGGCTGGGCTCAATGAGCAGTTCTTC. This translates into CASSRQETSGGAGLNEQFF.

This clone has a handful of counts. V usage is TRBV21-1 and J usage is TRBJ1-1. TRBV21-1 is shown as a pseudogene. The CDR3 covers 15 residues. The CDR3 sequence: CASSPRRAGNTEAFF. The CDR3 nucleotides read TGTGCCAGCAGCCCTCGACGTGCGGGGAACACTGAAGCTTTCTTT.

This chain joins TRBV10-2 and TRBJ2-5, with no clear D. V was shortened by 5 bases and J by 7 bases, with 8 bases between the two germline ends. CDR3 size: 11 residues. The germline V gene encodes CDR1 WSHSY and CDR2 SAAADI. Here the CDR3 DNA reads TGCGCCAGCAGTAATCCCGCGACCCAGTACTTC. Translation gives CASSNPATQYF.

V gene TRBV5-1 combines with J gene TRBJ2-3; no definite D call. The CDR3 is 13 amino acids. Germline V lookup: CDR1 SGHRS, CDR2 YFSETQ. V was clipped by 6 bases and J by 1 base, with 9 bases between them. For the CDR3, the DNA is TGCGCCAGCACCGGGCTCCGCACAGATACGCAGTATTTT. Amino acids: CASTGLRTDTQYF.

This clone has only one observation. The chain employs TRBV15 and TRBJ1-1; possibly TRBD1 for D (5 bases). The CDR3 spans 17 residues. Germline V gives CDR1 LNHNV, CDR2 YYDKDF (reference sequence). The germline V and J ends were trimmed by 1 base and 1 base, with 16 bases remaining between them. The CDR3 region has the DNA TGTGCCACCAGCAGAGTAAAGGCTTCGGGGGGGAACACTGAAGCTTTCTTT. Residues: CATSRVKASGGNTEAFF.